This T cell receptor beta chain was profiled in a study of naive and memory T cell subsets. Findings of the study overall: Gini index rose across naive, CM, EM and EMRA in CD4 and CD8. TCR abundance followed a power law differing between naive and memory subsets.

Both TRBC1 and TRBC2 were covered by a beta constant-region primer of two equimolar oligonucleotides. Nested alpha and beta constant-region primers with the SP2 primer drove four PCR rounds on ligated cDNA. MiXCR, run by TCRdb on the UMI-ligation and nested PCR reads, gives a single entry per CDR3 protein. The profile shows 20,000 to 25,000 distinct CDR3 sequences, around 9% of them singletons. This clonotype was seen a few times. Its specificity is unknown. Trimming took 3 bases from V and 3 from J, leaving 15 bases between them. CDR3 size: 15 residues. The germline V gene has CDR1 SGHNT and CDR2 YYREEE (reference sequence).

The V gene is TRBV5-4, the J gene TRBJ1-1; no clear D gene. The receptor was derived from a human donor in good health. Specimen: central memory CD8+ T cells from blood. This CDR3 is CASSSFPESYTEAFF. The CDR3 coding sequence is TGTGCCAGCAGCTCGTTCCCCGAGAGTTACACTGAAGCTTTCTTT.